Listed below are T cell receptor beta chains from one sample, sequenced in a study of CD8+ T cells in alopecia areata. The repertoire was sequenced with immunoSEQ multiplex PCR; TCRdb's copy has only in-frame clones and lacks some. The table has 140,000 to 150,000 clones, about three fifths seen once. This sample comprised CD4+ T cells sorted from blood, obtained at week 0. These receptors came from a human donor with alopecia areata. The CDR3 runs from the conserved cysteine through the conserved F or W. The D gene is left open where the match is weak. A clone size is listed for some rows: how often the clone was seen (once, few, many), or a class if it is expanded.

J: TRBJ1-2
D: -
V: TRBV25-1
size: once
CDR3: CARVDRPTLYGYTF
DNA: TGTGCCAGGGTAGACAGGCCGACTCTCTATGGCTACACCTTC

J: TRBJ1-2
D: TRBD1
V: TRBV13
size: few
CDR3: CASSLIPQGGGDGYTF
DNA: TGTGCCAGCAGCTTAATCCCACAGGGGGGCGGGGATGGCTACACCTTC

J: TRBJ1-6
D: -
V: TRBV27
size: -
CDR3: CASSLGTPISPLHF
DNA: TGTGCCAGCAGTCTCGGGACGCCCATATCACCCCTCCACTTT

J: TRBJ2-5
D: -
V: TRBV15
size: -
CDR3: CATSRDPRGAETQYF
DNA: TGTGCCACCAGCAGAGATCCCCGGGGGGCTGAGACCCAGTACTTC

J: TRBJ2-5
D: -
V: TRBV7-9
size: -
CDR3: CASSFLGVEETQYF
DNA: TGTGCCAGCAGCTTCTTGGGGGTCGAGGAGACCCAGTACTTC

J: TRBJ2-6
D: -
V: TRBV7-2
size: -
CDR3: CASTARLAGSSGANVLTF
DNA: TGTGCCAGCACCGCGAGGCTAGCTGGAAGCTCTGGGGCCAACGTCCTGACTTTC

J: TRBJ1-5
D: -
V: TRBV30
size: once
CDR3: CAWSVNSNQPQHF
DNA: TGTGCCTGGAGTGTGAACAGCAATCAGCCCCAGCATTTT

J: TRBJ1-5
D: -
V: TRBV29-1
size: few
CDR3: CSGRGPDPNQPQHF
DNA: TGCAGCGGTAGAGGACCTGACCCCAATCAGCCCCAGCATTTT

J: TRBJ1-5
D: -
V: TRBV23-1
size: few
CDR3: CASRLGTASNQPQHF
DNA: TGCGCCAGCAGGTTAGGGACTGCGAGCAATCAGCCCCAGCATTTT

J: TRBJ2-2
D: TRBD2
V: TRBV15
size: few
CDR3: CATSRSGGNTGELFF
DNA: TGTGCCACCAGCAGAAGCGGGGGGAACACCGGGGAGCTGTTTTTT

J: TRBJ2-1
D: TRBD2
V: TRBV30
size: -
CDR3: CAFVSGGYNEQFF
DNA: TGTGCCTTTGTAAGCGGGGGCTACAATGAGCAGTTCTTC

J: TRBJ2-2
D: -
V: TRBV9
size: -
CDR3: CASSASRLGTGELFF
DNA: TGTGCCAGCAGCGCCTCTAGGCTGGGCACCGGGGAGCTGTTTTTT

J: TRBJ2-3
D: -
V: TRBV7-9
size: -
CDR3: CASMGGTDTQYF
DNA: TGTGCCAGCATGGGCGGCACAGATACGCAGTATTTT

J: TRBJ2-1
D: -
V: TRBV30
size: -
CDR3: CAWRRTPTNEQFF
DNA: TGTGCCTGGAGGCGGACTCCCACCAATGAGCAGTTCTTC

J: TRBJ1-5
D: -
V: TRBV6-5
size: few
CDR3: CASRAGGNQPQHF
DNA: TGTGCCAGCCGCGCGGGGGGCAATCAGCCCCAGCATTTT

J: TRBJ1-1
D: -
V: TRBV29-1
size: few
CDR3: CSVWGAEAFF
DNA: TGCAGCGTTTGGGGTGCTGAAGCTTTCTTT

J: TRBJ2-2
D: -
V: TRBV27
size: -
CDR3: CASSLSHGELFF
DNA: TGTGCCAGCAGTTTAAGTCACGGGGAGCTGTTTTTT

J: TRBJ2-5
D: -
V: TRBV4-2
size: -
CDR3: CASSQGGTPETQYF
DNA: TGTGCCAGCAGCCAAGGGGGAACTCCGGAGACCCAGTACTTC

J: TRBJ2-5
D: TRBD2
V: TRBV7-9
size: -
CDR3: CASGWRLAGQETQYF
DNA: TGTGCCAGCGGCTGGAGGCTAGCGGGGCAAGAGACCCAGTACTTC

J: TRBJ1-2
D: -
V: TRBV30
size: -
CDR3: CAWSVRLGQLFNYGYTF
DNA: TGTGCCTGGAGTGTACGTCTCGGCCAGCTATTTAACTATGGCTACACCTTC

J: TRBJ2-1
D: -
V: TRBV19
size: -
CDR3: CASSIEAGSYNEQFF
DNA: TGTGCCAGTAGTATAGAGGCCGGTTCGTACAATGAGCAGTTCTTC

J: TRBJ1-5
D: -
V: TRBV7-9
size: -
CDR3: CASSSTGSSNQPQHF
DNA: TGTGCCAGCAGCTCCACAGGGAGTAGCAATCAGCCCCAGCATTTT

J: TRBJ1-4
D: -
V: TRBV27
size: -
CDR3: CASSLGQGFTGNEKLFF
DNA: TGTGCCAGCAGTCTCGGACAAGGGTTTACGGGTAATGAAAAACTGTTTTTT

J: TRBJ1-5
D: -
V: TRBV4-3
size: -
CDR3: CASSQDPPTIYSNQPQHF
DNA: TGCGCCAGCAGCCAAGACCCACCGACCATTTATAGCAATCAGCCCCAGCATTTT

J: TRBJ2-3
D: -
V: TRBV11-1
size: -
CDR3: CASSPRRGRTDTQYF
DNA: TGTGCCAGCAGCCCTCGGAGGGGGCGCACAGATACGCAGTATTTT

J: TRBJ2-6
D: -
V: TRBV4-3
size: -
CDR3: CASSQDRQANRANVLTF
DNA: TGCGCCAGCAGCCAAGATCGGCAGGCAAATAGGGCCAACGTCCTGACTTTC

J: TRBJ1-2
D: -
V: TRBV29-1
size: -
CDR3: CSVEDAGSGYGYTF
DNA: TGCAGCGTTGAAGATGCGGGGTCCGGCTATGGCTACACCTTC

J: TRBJ1-1
D: -
V: TRBV30
size: -
CDR3: CAWQGLGTEAFF
DNA: TGTGCCTGGCAGGGGTTGGGCACTGAAGCTTTCTTT

J: TRBJ1-6
D: TRBD1
V: TRBV29-1
size: -
CDR3: CSVDRTGPNSPLHF
DNA: TGCAGCGTTGACCGGACAGGGCCAAATTCACCCCTCCACTTT

J: TRBJ2-7
D: -
V: TRBV4-3
size: -
CDR3: CASSQDFRRDFPYEQYF
DNA: TGCGCCAGCAGCCAAGATTTTAGACGGGATTTTCCCTACGAGCAGTACTTC

J: TRBJ1-4
D: -
V: TRBV5-1
size: -
CDR3: CASSFSGTKDEKLFF
DNA: TGCGCCAGCAGCTTTTCCGGGACAAAGGATGAAAAACTGTTTTTT

J: TRBJ2-1
D: -
V: TRBV7-9
size: once
CDR3: CASSLRESSYNEQFF
DNA: TGTGCCAGCAGCCTGAGGGAGAGCTCCTACAATGAGCAGTTCTTC

J: TRBJ1-5
D: -
V: TRBV10-3
size: -
CDR3: CAISEDSNQPQHF
DNA: TGTGCCATCAGTGAAGACAGCAATCAGCCCCAGCATTTT

J: TRBJ2-1
D: TRBD2
V: TRBV5-1
size: -
CDR3: CASRLAGAWNEQFF
DNA: TGCGCCAGCAGGTTAGCGGGGGCCTGGAATGAGCAGTTCTTC

J: TRBJ2-5
D: -
V: TRBV30
size: -
CDR3: CAWSVSETQYF
DNA: TGTGCCTGGAGTGTATCTGAGACCCAGTACTTC

J: TRBJ2-6
D: TRBD1
V: TRBV15
size: -
CDR3: CATRDTGDPAGANVLTF
DNA: TGTGCCACCAGAGATACAGGGGACCCAGCTGGGGCCAACGTCCTGACTTTC

J: TRBJ1-5
D: -
V: TRBV12-5
size: -
CDR3: CASGLGTPQPQHF
DNA: TGTGCTAGTGGTTTGGGGACACCTCAGCCCCAGCATTTT

J: TRBJ1-2
D: -
V: TRBV6-1
size: once
CDR3: CASSEPGTFSGYTF
DNA: TGTGCCAGCAGTGAACCGGGGACATTTTCTGGCTACACCTTC

J: TRBJ2-5
D: -
V: TRBV30
size: -
CDR3: CAGAGGGSQETQYF
DNA: TGTGCCGGGGCGGGTGGGGGGAGTCAAGAGACCCAGTACTTC

J: TRBJ1-1
D: TRBD1
V: TRBV7-9
size: -
CDR3: CASSPFSGGQGTEAFF
DNA: TGTGCCAGCAGCCCCTTCTCTGGGGGACAGGGGACTGAAGCTTTCTTT

J: TRBJ2-7
D: -
V: TRBV10-3
size: -
CDR3: CATGGGGYEQYF
DNA: TGTGCTACAGGAGGGGGAGGGTACGAGCAGTACTTC

J: TRBJ1-4
D: TRBD1
V: TRBV7-9
size: few
CDR3: CASSRLGDSANEKLFF
DNA: TGTGCCAGCAGCCGATTAGGGGACAGCGCTAATGAAAAACTGTTTTTT

J: TRBJ2-7
D: -
V: TRBV7-2
size: -
CDR3: CASTDSPYEQYF
DNA: TGTGCCAGCACCGATTCCCCCTACGAGCAGTACTTC

J: TRBJ2-5
D: -
V: TRBV6-5
size: few
CDR3: CASSYSGGGAWETQYF
DNA: TGTGCCAGCAGTTACTCTGGAGGGGGGGCTTGGGAGACCCAGTACTTC

J: TRBJ2-7
D: TRBD1
V: TRBV29-1
size: -
CDR3: CSVEWDRGHEQYF
DNA: TGCAGCGTTGAGTGGGACAGGGGACACGAGCAGTACTTC

J: TRBJ2-5
D: -
V: TRBV20-1
size: -
CDR3: CSARRETQYF
DNA: TGCAGTGCTAGACGCGAGACCCAGTACTTC

J: TRBJ2-7
D: TRBD1
V: TRBV7-2
size: -
CDR3: CASSQDRQIYEQYF
DNA: TGTGCCAGCAGCCAGGACAGGCAAATCTACGAGCAGTACTTC

J: TRBJ2-7
D: TRBD1
V: TRBV7-9
size: -
CDR3: CASSPGTGPYEQYF
DNA: TGTGCCAGCAGCCCCGGGACAGGGCCCTACGAGCAGTACTTC

J: TRBJ1-2
D: -
V: TRBV23-1
size: few
CDR3: CASSQSGGATGTFYGYTF
DNA: TGCGCCAGCAGTCAATCGGGAGGGGCGACCGGGACGTTCTATGGCTACACCTTC

J: TRBJ2-1
D: TRBD2
V: TRBV4-3
size: -
CDR3: CASSQDTAGAYNEQFF
DNA: TGCGCCAGCAGCCAAGATACAGCGGGGGCATACAATGAGCAGTTCTTC

J: TRBJ2-1
D: -
V: TRBV2
size: -
CDR3: CATGGTYNEQFF
DNA: TGTGCCACGGGGGGCACCTACAATGAGCAGTTCTTC

J: TRBJ2-7
D: -
V: TRBV27
size: -
CDR3: CASSLHPAAGKSHEQYF
DNA: TGTGCCAGCAGTCTCCACCCCGCGGCAGGGAAGTCCCACGAGCAGTACTTC

J: TRBJ1-6
D: -
V: TRBV7-2
size: -
CDR3: CASSLDGGQGAPLHF
DNA: TGTGCCAGCAGCTTAGATGGCGGCCAGGGCGCACCCCTCCACTTT

J: TRBJ1-5
D: -
V: TRBV6-1
size: few
CDR3: CATVGVLGYQPQHF
DNA: TGTGCCACGGTGGGGGTCCTCGGATATCAGCCCCAGCATTTT

J: TRBJ1-5
D: -
V: TRBV6-5
size: once
CDR3: CASHTGTLNQPQHF
DNA: TGTGCCAGCCATACAGGGACCTTAAATCAGCCCCAGCATTTT

J: TRBJ1-2
D: -
V: TRBV29-1
size: -
CDR3: CSVGESYGYTF
DNA: TGCAGCGTTGGAGAATCCTATGGCTACACCTTC

J: TRBJ2-5
D: -
V: TRBV4-3
size: -
CDR3: CASSQDAVRGQETQYF
DNA: TGCGCCAGCAGCCAAGATGCAGTGCGGGGTCAAGAGACCCAGTACTTC

J: TRBJ2-5
D: -
V: TRBV2
size: -
CDR3: CASTRETQYF
DNA: TGTGCCAGCACCCGGGAGACCCAGTACTTC

J: TRBJ2-7
D: TRBD1
V: TRBV11-2
size: -
CDR3: CASSLGPQGYEQYF
DNA: TGTGCCAGCAGCTTGGGGCCACAGGGGTACGAGCAGTACTTC